Sequencing of this TCR beta chain was carried out in a study of T cell responses to AZD1222 COVID-19 vaccine. Study results and limitations: Donors were largely white British and mainly female; clonal diversity was possibly underestimated.

This clone was detected only a few times. What it recognizes is unknown. This CDR3 has 16 residues. After removal of 4 bases from V and 1 base from J, the junction contained 6 bases not matched to a gene. Germline lookup yields CDR1 SGHRS and CDR2 YFSETQ. TCRdb's copy holds only in-frame clones and misses some; the assay was immunoSEQ multiplex PCR. The sample has tens of thousands of clones, 70% to 90% seen once. The source was peripheral blood, collected 28 days after the second AZD1222 dose. The receptor was derived from an adult who received the AZD1222 COVID-19 vaccine. V gene TRBV5-1 combines with J gene TRBJ1-4; TRBD1 aligns across 8 bases. Here the CDR3 reads CASSPGQAVTNEKLFF. DNA of the CDR3: TGCGCCAGCAGCCCGGGACAGGCCGTAACTAATGAAAAACTGTTTTTT.